Following are 26 T cell receptor beta chains from one sample sequenced in a study of T cells in Graves' hyperthyroidism and ophthalmopathy (dated by TCRdb to between 2018 and 2021). Libraries were built with multiplex PCR. The run used an Illumina HiSeq 2000. Amplification of TCR beta CDR3 regions was carried out from RNA transcripts. A first-round RT-PCR of the TCR CDR3 used the HTBI primer set with the Qiagen OneStep RT-PCR kit. TCRdb applied fastp at Q25 and MiXCR to the public reads, then kept only in-frame beta chains. Records with the same CDR3 protein are collapsed into one entry carrying the most frequent genes and DNA. This sample gives 300,000 to 400,000 distinct CDR3 sequences in total; roughly 18% of them show up just once. Around 54% of the sample comes from the top ten. Source material: blood. The receptors shown here come from a woman aged 45-65 years with Graves' hyperthyroidism.

This clonotype was seen many times. The chain uses TRBV7-2 and TRBJ1-2; D gene unclear. Germline V gene sequence: CDR1 SGHTA, CDR2 FQGNSA. The CDR3 totals 12 residues. The V end was cut by 7 bases, the J end by 10 bases, with 16 bases between. In DNA, the CDR3 is TGTGCCAGCACTGACCCTGGGGTGGACTACACCTTC. It translates to CASTDPGVDYTF.

V gene TRBV30 combines with J gene TRBJ2-1; 14 positions agree with TRBD2. V was pared by 4 bases and J by 0 bases, with 5 bases of the junction left unmatched. Per germline, CDR1 GTSNPN and CDR2 SVGIG (reference sequence). The CDR3 loop spans 17 amino acids. CDR3 amino acids: CAWTSGTSGSSYNEQFF. In DNA form, the CDR3 reads TGTGCCTGGACCTCCGGGACTAGCGGGAGCTCCTACAATGAGCAGTTCTTC.

The table lists this clonotype with many counts. This chain joins TRBV2 and TRBJ2-7; perhaps TRBD2 as D (6 bases). The V gene's germline CDR1 is SNHLY and CDR2 FYNNEI. V lost 3 bases, J lost 2 bases, and 14 bases lay in between. The CDR3 sequence is 15 residues long. Here the CDR3 reads CASSEELATTYEQYF. The CDR3 DNA reads TGTGCCAGCAGTGAGGAGCTAGCGACAACCTACGAGCAGTACTTC.

This clonotype occurred many times. DNA of the CDR3: TGTGCCAGCAGTCCCAAAGGGGGCACTGAAGCTTTCTTT. Translated: CASSPKGGTEAFF. V is TRBV27 and J is TRBJ1-1; possible D gene TRBD1, 6 bases. The length of the CDR3 is 13 residues. V shed 5 bases and J shed 4 bases, with 11 bases lying between them. Germline-derived CDR1 and CDR2 are MNHEY and SMNVEV (reference sequence).

The table lists this clonotype with many counts. This rearrangement joins TRBV27 to TRBJ2-3; D is undetermined. Germline V gene lookup returns CDR1 MNHEY and CDR2 SMNVEV (reference sequence). The CDR3 is made up of 15 amino acids. The V end was cut by 3 bases, the J end by 0 bases, with 10 bases between. In DNA, the CDR3 is TGTGCCAGCAGTTTTTTGCCGGAAAGCACAGATACGCAGTATTTT. This translates into CASSFLPESTDTQYF.

In DNA form, the CDR3 reads TGTGCCAGCAGCGTAGCACGGGGTCCGGGTAATTCACCCCTCCACTTT. Translation gives CASSVARGPGNSPLHF. The chain recombines TRBV9 with TRBJ1-6; the D is unclear. V dropped 0 bases and J dropped 6 bases, with 13 bases sitting between them. CDR3 length equals 16 residues. CDR1 and CDR2 (germline): SGDLS, YYNGEE.

This clonotype turned up a few times. In DNA, the CDR3 is TGTGCCAGCAGCCTTTTAGTAGGGGGAGGCTACACCTTC. This codes for CASSLLVGGGYTF. The chain carries TRBV14 and TRBJ1-2; a possible D gene is TRBD1 (6 bases). Germline values: CDR1 SGHDN, CDR2 FVKESK. This CDR3 contains 13 residues. Trimming removed 4 bases at V and 8 bases at J, with 14 bases between.

V gene TRBV9 combines with J gene TRBJ1-6; perhaps TRBD1 as D (5 bases). The germline V gene has CDR1 SGDLS and CDR2 YYNGEE. This CDR3 comprises 15 residues. V was cut by 0 bases and J by 7 bases, with 11 bases left in between. CDR3 amino acids: CASSVDGGWNSPLHF. CDR3 nucleotide sequence: TGTGCCAGCAGCGTAGATGGGGGATGGAATTCACCCCTCCACTTT.

This clonotype came up many times. The rearrangement joins TRBV28 to TRBJ2-1; 11 nucleotides match TRBD2. V gave up 3 bases and J gave up 0 bases; unmatched junction bases: 7. The CDR3 has 18 residues. In germline, CDR1 is MDHEN, CDR2 SYDVKM. The chain's CDR3 is CASSFLGTSGSSYNEQFF. CDR3 in DNA: TGTGCCAGCAGTTTCCTAGGGACTAGCGGTAGCTCCTACAATGAGCAGTTCTTC.

Many counts were recorded for this clonotype. This rearrangement joins TRBV11-2 to TRBJ2-3, with D perhaps given as TRBD1 or TRBD2 (5 bases each). This CDR3 region has 17 residues. The germline V gene has CDR1 SGHAT and CDR2 FQNNGV. Trimming removed 4 bases from V and 2 bases from J, with 19 bases in between. CDR3 nucleotide sequence: TGTGCCAGCAGCTGGAAACGGGACCCACAGAACACAGATACGCAGTATTTT. It yields the protein CASSWKRDPQNTDTQYF.

The sample holds many counts of this clonotype. The rearrangement joins TRBV5-1 to TRBJ1-1; 11 nucleotides agree with TRBD1. This CDR3 is built from 16 residues. The trim removed 4 bases at V and 2 bases at J, leaving 7 bases unmatched. CDR1 is SGHRS, CDR2 YFSETQ, per germline. As DNA, the CDR3 is TGCGCCAGCAGCAGGACAGGGGGCAATCTAAACACTGAAGCTTTCTTT. Its protein is CASSRTGGNLNTEAFF.

Many counts were recorded for this clonotype. The V and J genes are TRBV4-1 and TRBJ1-2, with D unclear. Trimming took off 1 base at V and 4 bases at J, with 7 bases between the two ends. The CDR3 runs to 13 residues. CDR1 and CDR2 from the germline V gene are MGHRA and YSYEKL. The CDR3 reads CASSQVWGYGYTF. DNA of the CDR3: TGCGCCAGCAGCCAAGTGTGGGGCTATGGCTACACCTTC.

This clonotype turned up a few times. The gene calls are TRBV5-1 and TRBJ2-1; D unresolved. This CDR3 has 13 amino acids. The germline V gene encodes CDR1 SGHRS and CDR2 YFSETQ. Trimming cost V 0 bases and J 5 bases, with 6 bases left between them. CDR3 sequence: CASSLDLNNEQFF. The DNA of the CDR3 is TGCGCCAGCAGCTTGGACTTGAACAATGAGCAGTTCTTC.

In this sample, this clonotype turned up many times. V gene TRBV6-1 combines with J gene TRBJ2-7; 7 bases are a match to TRBD1. Germline V gives CDR1 MNHNS, CDR2 SASEGT. The V segment lost 1 base and the J segment 3 bases; nucleotides outside the gene matches: 6. The length of the CDR3 is 15 residues. The CDR3: CASSEEGAGGYEQYV. CDR3 in DNA: TGTGCCAGCAGTGAAGAGGGTGCAGGGGGCTACGAGCAGTACGTC.

About this clonotype itself: This may come from a read error, since a much larger clone is one base off. The chain combines TRBV5-1 with TRBJ1-2, with 10 bases identical to TRBD1. The length of the CDR3 is 15 residues. Germline V gives CDR1 SGHRS, CDR2 YFSETQ. Losses at the gene ends were 3 bases for V and 8 bases for J; bases not matched to a gene: 10. This CDR3 is CASSCGTGESGGYTF. Here the CDR3 DNA reads TGCGCCAGCAGCTGCGGGACAGGGGAGTCAGGAGGCTACACCTTC. Full variable domain (outside the CDR3, taken from reference TRBV5-1 and TRBJ1-2): KAGVTQTPRYLIKTRGQQVTLSCSPISGHRSVSWYQQTPGQGLQFLFEYFSETQRNKGNFPGRFSGRQFSNSRSEMNVSTLELGDSALYLCASSCGTGESGGYTFGSGTRLTVV.

Regarding this clonotype: Given a much more abundant clone one base away, this may be a read error. The gene calls are TRBV12-3 or TRBV12-4 and TRBJ1-5, with D possibly matching TRBD1 (6 bases). The CDR3 has 14 amino acids. V was clipped by 8 bases and J by 5 bases, with 16 bases between them. CDR3 bases: TGTGCCAGCTGGGTACAGGGACACGATCAGCCCCAGCATTTT. It yields the protein CASWVQGHDQPQHF.

This clonotype was observed a single time. This chain uses TRBV7-9 with TRBJ1-6; perhaps TRBD1 as D (5 bases). Trimming shortened V by 5 bases and J by 9 bases, and 11 bases separated the two germline ends. Germline-derived CDR1 and CDR2 are SEHNR and FQNEAQ (reference sequence). This CDR3 is built from 13 residues. CDR3 bases: TGTGCCAGCAGCCTCCGGGGGGGTTCACCCCTCCACTTT. Residues: CASSLRGGSPLHF.

The sample holds many counts of this clonotype. The chain joins TRBV20-1 to TRBJ2-5; possible D gene TRBD2, 6 bases. The germline V gene encodes CDR1 DFQATT and CDR2 SNEGSKA (reference sequence). With 6 bases removed from V and 5 bases from J, the gap between germline ends came to 19 bases. CDR3 length: 14 residues. For the CDR3, the DNA is TGCAGTGCGAAACCCCTAGCGACTACGGAGACCCAGTACTTC. Its protein is CSAKPLATTETQYF.

This clonotype was seen only a few times. The J gene is TRBJ2-5, the V gene TRBV10-3, with D hard to call. V lost 6 bases, J lost 0 bases, and 11 bases lay in between. CDR3 size: 14 residues. CDR1 is ENHRY, CDR2 SYGVKD, per germline. The CDR3 DNA reads TGTGCCATCAGGGCTCAAGAGTACCAAGAGACCCAGTACTTC. Translated: CAIRAQEYQETQYF.

The table lists this clonotype with many counts. This sequence joins TRBV2 and TRBJ2-1; the D is unclear. The length of the CDR3 is 11 residues. The ends were cut back, 2 bases at V and 8 bases at J, with 4 bases in the middle. Germline V gene sequence: CDR1 SNHLY, CDR2 FYNNEI. The CDR3 DNA sequence: TGTGCCAGCAGTGAACGAGATGAGCAGTTCTTC. Protein: CASSERDEQFF.

This clonotype has a count of ten or more. The rearrangement uses TRBV28 and TRBJ1-2, with 7 bases identical to TRBD1. The V and J ends lost 6 bases and 5 bases, in that order; junction bases with no gene match: 15. The CDR3 covers 16 residues. Per the germline V gene, CDR1 is MDHEN and CDR2 is SYDVKM. CDR3 coding DNA: TGTGCCAGCAGAACCAGGGGGTTCGGTTTAGGGTATGGCTACACCTTC. It codes for CASRTRGFGLGYGYTF.

This clonotype was detected many times. The chain has TRBV12-3 or TRBV12-4 and TRBJ2-1, with 10 bases matching TRBD1. This CDR3 is built from 14 residues. J gave up 10 bases and V 2 bases, and 5 bases lay outside the gene matches. CDR3 region: CASSLWGQGNEQFF. The CDR3 DNA reads as TGTGCCAGCAGTTTATGGGGACAGGGGAACGAGCAGTTCTTC.

A word on this clonotype: The junction shows a germline mismatch at one end, possibly a read error. The chain combines TRBV2 with TRBJ1-2; 8 positions match TRBD1. Per the germline V gene, CDR1 is SNHLY and CDR2 is FYNNEI. This CDR3 contains 14 residues. The CDR3 loop is CASREQGGDYGCTF. The CDR3 nucleotides read TGTGCCAGCAGAGAACAGGGGGGCGACTATGGCTGCACCTTC.

This clonotype was seen at least ten times. The DNA for the CDR3 is TGTGCCAGCAGTTCTCTAGCGGGGATGAATGAGCAGTTCTTC. Translation: CASSSLAGMNEQFF. This sequence joins TRBV28 and TRBJ2-1; 9 positions agree with TRBD2. V lost 4 bases to trimming and J lost 7 bases; unmatched junction nucleotides: 5. This CDR3 is 14 amino acids long. Germline V gene sequence: CDR1 MDHEN, CDR2 SYDVKM. The full variable domain, rest sourced from reference TRBV28 and TRBJ2-1, is DVKVTQSSRYLVKRTGEKVFLECVQDMDHENMFWYRQDPGLGLRLIYFSYDVKMKEKGDIPEGYSVSREKKERFSLILESASTNQTSMYLCASSSLAGMNEQFFGPGTRLTVL.

The V call is TRBV27, the J call TRBJ1-1; D remains unclear. CDR1 is MNHEY and CDR2 is SMNVEV in the germline V gene (reference sequence). The CDR3 length is 13 residues. V was clipped by 4 bases and J by 1 base, with 7 bases between them. This chain's CDR3 is CASSSSRNTEAFF. The CDR3 DNA follows: TGTGCCAGCAGTTCCAGTCGGAACACTGAAGCTTTCTTT.

This clonotype was seen ten or more times. This sequence joins TRBV4-2 and TRBJ2-2, with 15 bases fitting TRBD2. J was trimmed by 0 bases and V by 5 bases; bases with no gene match: 7. This CDR3 region has 19 residues. Germline V lookup: CDR1 LGHNA, CDR2 YNFKEQ. The CDR3 here is CASSWPGLAGGTNTGELFF. The CDR3 nucleotides read TGTGCCAGCAGCTGGCCGGGACTAGCGGGGGGCACGAACACCGGGGAGCTGTTTTTT.